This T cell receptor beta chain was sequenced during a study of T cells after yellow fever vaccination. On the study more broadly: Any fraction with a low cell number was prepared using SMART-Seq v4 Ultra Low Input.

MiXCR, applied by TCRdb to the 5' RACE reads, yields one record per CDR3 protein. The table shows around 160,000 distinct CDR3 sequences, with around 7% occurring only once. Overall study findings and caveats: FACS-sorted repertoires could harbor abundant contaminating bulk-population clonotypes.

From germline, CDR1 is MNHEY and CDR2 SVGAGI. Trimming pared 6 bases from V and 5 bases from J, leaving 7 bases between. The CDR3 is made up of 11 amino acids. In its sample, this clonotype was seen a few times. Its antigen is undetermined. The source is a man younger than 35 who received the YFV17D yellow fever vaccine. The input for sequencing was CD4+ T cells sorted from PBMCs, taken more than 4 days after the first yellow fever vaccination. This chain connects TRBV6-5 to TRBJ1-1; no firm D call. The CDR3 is CASRTRTEAFF. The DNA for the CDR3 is TGTGCCAGCAGGACAAGGACTGAAGCTTTCTTT.